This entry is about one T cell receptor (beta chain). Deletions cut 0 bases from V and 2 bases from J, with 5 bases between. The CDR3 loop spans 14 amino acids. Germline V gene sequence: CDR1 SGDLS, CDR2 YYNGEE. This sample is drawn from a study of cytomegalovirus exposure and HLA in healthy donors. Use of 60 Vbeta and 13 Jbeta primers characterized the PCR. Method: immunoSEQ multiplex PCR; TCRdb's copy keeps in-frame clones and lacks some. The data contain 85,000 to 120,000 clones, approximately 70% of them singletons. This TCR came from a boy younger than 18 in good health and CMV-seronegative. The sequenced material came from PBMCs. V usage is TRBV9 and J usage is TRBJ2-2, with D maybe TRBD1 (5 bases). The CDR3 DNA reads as TGTGCCAGCAGCGTAGGGGGCAACACCGGGGAGCTGTTTTTT. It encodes CASSVGGNTGELFF.